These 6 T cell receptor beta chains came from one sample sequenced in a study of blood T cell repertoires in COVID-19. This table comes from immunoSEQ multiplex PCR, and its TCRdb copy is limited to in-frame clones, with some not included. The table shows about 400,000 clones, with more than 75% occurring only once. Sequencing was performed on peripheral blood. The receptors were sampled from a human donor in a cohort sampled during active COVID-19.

The CDR3 loop is CASSQDPLGGEQPQHF. CDR3 coding DNA: TGCGCCAGCAGCCAAGACCCCTTAGGAGGGGAACAGCCCCAGCATTTT. This chain links TRBV4-1 with TRBJ1-5; D is perhaps TRBD1 (5 bases). CDR1 is MGHRA and CDR2 is YSYEKL in the germline V gene. Trimming removed 0 bases from V and 7 bases from J, with 16 bases in between. This CDR3 has 16 amino acids.

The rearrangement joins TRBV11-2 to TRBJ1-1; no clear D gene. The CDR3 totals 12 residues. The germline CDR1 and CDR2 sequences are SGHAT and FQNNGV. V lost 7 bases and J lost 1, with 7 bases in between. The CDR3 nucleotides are TGTGCCAGCACCCCGGGGAACACTGAAGCTTTCTTT. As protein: CASTPGNTEAFF.

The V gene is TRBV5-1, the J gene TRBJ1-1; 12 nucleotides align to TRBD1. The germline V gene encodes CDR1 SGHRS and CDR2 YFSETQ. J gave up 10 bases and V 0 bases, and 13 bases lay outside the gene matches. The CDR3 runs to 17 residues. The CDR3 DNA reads TGCGCCAGCAGCTTGGACCTTGGGACAGGGGGCTCAGACGGAGCTTTCTTT. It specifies CASSLDLGTGGSDGAFF.

CDR3 bases: TGTGCCTGGAGGGAGCGAAGGCTAGCGGGATTCTACAATGAGCAGTTCTTC. Translation gives CAWRERRLAGFYNEQFF. The chain carries TRBV30 and TRBJ2-1; 9 bases line up with TRBD2. Per germline, CDR1 GTSNPN and CDR2 SVGIG (reference sequence). The CDR3 loop spans 17 amino acids. The V gene end was trimmed by 3 bases and the J gene end by 3 bases; junction bases not matched to a gene: 12.

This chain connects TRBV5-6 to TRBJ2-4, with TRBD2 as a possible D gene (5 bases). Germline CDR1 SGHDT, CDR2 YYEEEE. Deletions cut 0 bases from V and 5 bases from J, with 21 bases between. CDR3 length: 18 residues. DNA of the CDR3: TGTGCCAGCAGCTTGGGAGGGCTCTCATCGCGGATCGAAAACATTCAGTACTTC. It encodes CASSLGGLSSRIENIQYF.

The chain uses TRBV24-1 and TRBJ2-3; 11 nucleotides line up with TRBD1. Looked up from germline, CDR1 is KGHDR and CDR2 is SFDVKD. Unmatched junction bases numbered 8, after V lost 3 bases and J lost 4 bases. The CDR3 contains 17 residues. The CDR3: CATSDPGGQGAADTQYF. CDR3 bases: TGTGCCACCAGTGATCCAGGAGGACAGGGGGCGGCAGATACGCAGTATTTT.